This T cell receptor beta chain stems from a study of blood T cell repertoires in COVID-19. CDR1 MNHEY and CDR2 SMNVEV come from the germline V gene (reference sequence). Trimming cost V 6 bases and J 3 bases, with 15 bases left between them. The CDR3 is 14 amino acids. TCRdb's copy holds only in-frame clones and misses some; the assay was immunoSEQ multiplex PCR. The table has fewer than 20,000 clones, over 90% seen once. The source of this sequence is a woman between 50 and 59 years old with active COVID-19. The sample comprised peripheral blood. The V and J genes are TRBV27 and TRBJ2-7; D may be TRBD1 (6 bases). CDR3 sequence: CASRPRTALYEQYF. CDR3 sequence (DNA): TGTGCCAGCAGGCCCCGGACAGCCCTCTACGAGCAGTACTTC.